This T cell receptor (beta chain) was recovered during a study of blood T cell repertoires in COVID-19. For the study at large: Collection of acute and convalescent COVID-19 samples took place in the United States, Italy and Spain.

Some clones are missing from TCRdb's copy, which holds only in-frame ones; the method was immunoSEQ multiplex PCR. Here the sample spans just over 95,000 clones, roughly four fifths being singletons. Germline CDR1 reads MNHEY; CDR2 reads SMNVEV (reference sequence). V was trimmed by 4 bases and J by 5 bases, leaving 16 bases between them. The CDR3 has 15 residues. Input material: peripheral blood. This sequence joins TRBV27 and TRBJ2-3, with D perhaps TRBD2 (5 bases). This TCR was sampled from a man in his sixties with acute or convalescent COVID-19. The CDR3 region has the DNA TGTGCCAGCAGTTATACTCCAGTACTAGAAGATACGCAGTATTTT. Translated: CASSYTPVLEDTQYF.